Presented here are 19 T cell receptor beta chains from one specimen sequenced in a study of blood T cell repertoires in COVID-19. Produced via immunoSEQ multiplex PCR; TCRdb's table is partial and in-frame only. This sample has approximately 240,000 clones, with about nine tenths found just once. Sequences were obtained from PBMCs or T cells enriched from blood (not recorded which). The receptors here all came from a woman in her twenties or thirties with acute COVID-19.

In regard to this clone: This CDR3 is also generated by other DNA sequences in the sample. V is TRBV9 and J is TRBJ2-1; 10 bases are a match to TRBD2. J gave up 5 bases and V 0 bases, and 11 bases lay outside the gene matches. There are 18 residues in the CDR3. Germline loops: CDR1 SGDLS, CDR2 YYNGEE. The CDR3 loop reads CASSVDPHLAGVDNEQFF. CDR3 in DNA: TGTGCCAGCAGCGTAGATCCCCACCTAGCGGGAGTCGACAATGAGCAGTTCTTC.

In DNA form, the CDR3 reads TGTGCCAGCAACACAATCACGACTAGCGGGGGGGCCTACAATGAGCAGTTCTTC. The encoded protein is CASNTITTSGGAYNEQFF. The rearrangement links TRBV27 to TRBJ2-1; 14 bases match TRBD2. The trim removed 7 bases at V and 2 bases at J, leaving 10 bases unmatched. The CDR3 covers 18 residues. The germline CDR1 and CDR2 sequences are MNHEY and SMNVEV (reference sequence).

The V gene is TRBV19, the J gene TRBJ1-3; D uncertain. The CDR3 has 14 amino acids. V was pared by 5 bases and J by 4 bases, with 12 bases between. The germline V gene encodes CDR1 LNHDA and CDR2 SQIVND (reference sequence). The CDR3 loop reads CASSGYGFGNTIYF. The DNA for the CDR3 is TGTGCCAGTAGTGGGTACGGGTTCGGAAACACCATATATTTT.

CDR3 amino acids: CSVTPRMNTEAFF. The CDR3, as DNA: TGCAGCGTTACCCCGAGGATGAACACTGAAGCTTTCTTT. This chain connects TRBV29-1 to TRBJ1-1, with D unresolved. Germline V gives CDR1 SQVTM, CDR2 ANQGSEA. The CDR3 extends over 13 amino acids. Trimming took off 5 bases at V and 0 bases at J, with 10 bases between the two ends.

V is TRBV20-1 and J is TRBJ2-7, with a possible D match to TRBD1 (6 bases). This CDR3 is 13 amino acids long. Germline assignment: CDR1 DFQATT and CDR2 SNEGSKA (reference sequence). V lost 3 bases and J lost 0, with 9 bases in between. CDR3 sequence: CSASPDSSYEQYF. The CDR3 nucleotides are TGCAGTGCTAGTCCGGACAGCTCCTACGAGCAGTACTTC.

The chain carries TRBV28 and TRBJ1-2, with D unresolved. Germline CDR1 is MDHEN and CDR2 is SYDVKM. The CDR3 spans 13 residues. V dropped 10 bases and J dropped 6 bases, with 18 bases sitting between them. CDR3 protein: CATTSPGNNGYTF. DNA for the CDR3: TGTGCCACGACCAGCCCAGGCAACAATGGCTACACCTTC.

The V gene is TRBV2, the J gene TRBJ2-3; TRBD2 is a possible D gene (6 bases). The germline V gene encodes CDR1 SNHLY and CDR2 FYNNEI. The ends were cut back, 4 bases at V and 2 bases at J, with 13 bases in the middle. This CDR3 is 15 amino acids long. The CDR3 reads CASSVGLPSTDTQYF. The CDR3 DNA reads TGTGCCAGCAGTGTCGGACTACCTTCCACAGATACGCAGTATTTT.

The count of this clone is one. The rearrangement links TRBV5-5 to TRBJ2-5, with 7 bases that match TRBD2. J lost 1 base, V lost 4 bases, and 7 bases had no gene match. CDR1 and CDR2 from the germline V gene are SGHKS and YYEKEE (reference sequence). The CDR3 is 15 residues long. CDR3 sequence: CASSIAGTIQETQYF. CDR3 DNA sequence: TGTGCCAGCAGCATAGCCGGGACTATCCAAGAGACCCAGTACTTC.

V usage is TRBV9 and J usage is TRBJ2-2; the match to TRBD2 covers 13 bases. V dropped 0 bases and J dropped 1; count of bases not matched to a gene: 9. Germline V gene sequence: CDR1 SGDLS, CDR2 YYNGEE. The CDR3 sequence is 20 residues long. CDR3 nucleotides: TGTGCCAGCAGCGTAGCTAAAGGGACTAGCGGGATGATGAACACCGGGGAGCTGTTTTTT. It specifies CASSVAKGTSGMMNTGELFF.

In nucleotides, the CDR3 is TGTGCCAGCAGGTCTGAGGGCACCGGGGAGCTGTTTTTT. Translating it yields CASRSEGTGELFF. The J gene is TRBJ2-2, the V gene TRBV5-4, with a weak D call TRBD2 (5 bases). The CDR3 contains 13 residues. Germline V lookup: CDR1 SGHNT, CDR2 YYREEE (reference sequence). V lost 5 bases and J 4 bases, leaving 9 bases between the germline ends.

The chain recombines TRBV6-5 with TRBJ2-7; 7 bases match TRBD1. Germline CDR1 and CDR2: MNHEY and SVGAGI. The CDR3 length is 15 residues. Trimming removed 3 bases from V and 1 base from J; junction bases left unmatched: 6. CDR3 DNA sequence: TGTGCCAGCAGTTATGGACAGGTCACTTCCTACGAGCAGTACTTC. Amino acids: CASSYGQVTSYEQYF.

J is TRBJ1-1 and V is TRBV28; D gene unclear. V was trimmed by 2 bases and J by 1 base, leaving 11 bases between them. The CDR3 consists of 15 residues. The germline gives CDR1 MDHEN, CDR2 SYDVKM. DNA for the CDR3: TGTGCCAGCAGTTTAACCCCAGGAAAGAACACTGAAGCTTTCTTT. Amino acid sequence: CASSLTPGKNTEAFF. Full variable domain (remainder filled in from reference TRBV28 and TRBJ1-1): DVKVTQSSRYLVKRTGEKVFLECVQDMDHENMFWYRQDPGLGLRLIYFSYDVKMKEKGDIPEGYSVSREKKERFSLILESASTNQTSMYLCASSLTPGKNTEAFFGQGTRLTVV.

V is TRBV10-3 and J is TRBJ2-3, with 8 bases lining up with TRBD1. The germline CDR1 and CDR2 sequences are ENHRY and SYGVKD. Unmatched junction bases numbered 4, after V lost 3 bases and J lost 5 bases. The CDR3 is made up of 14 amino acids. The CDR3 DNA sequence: TGTGCCATCAGTGATGCCACAGGGGGAGATACGCAGTATTTT. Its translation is CAISDATGGDTQYF.

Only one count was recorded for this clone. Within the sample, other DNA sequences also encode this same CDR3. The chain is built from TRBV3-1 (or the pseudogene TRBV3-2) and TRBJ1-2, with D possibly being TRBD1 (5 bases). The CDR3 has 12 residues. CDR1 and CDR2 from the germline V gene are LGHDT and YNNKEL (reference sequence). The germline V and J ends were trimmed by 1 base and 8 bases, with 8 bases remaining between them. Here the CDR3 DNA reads TGTGCCAGCAGCCAAGGCAGGGTCGGCTACACCTTC. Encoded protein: CASSQGRVGYTF.

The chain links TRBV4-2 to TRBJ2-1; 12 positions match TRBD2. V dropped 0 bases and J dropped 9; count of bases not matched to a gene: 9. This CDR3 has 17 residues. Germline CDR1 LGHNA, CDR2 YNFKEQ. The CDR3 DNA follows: TGTGCCAGCAGCCAAGAACTTTCTAGCGGGGGGGCCGGTGAGCAGTTCTTC. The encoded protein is CASSQELSSGGAGEQFF.

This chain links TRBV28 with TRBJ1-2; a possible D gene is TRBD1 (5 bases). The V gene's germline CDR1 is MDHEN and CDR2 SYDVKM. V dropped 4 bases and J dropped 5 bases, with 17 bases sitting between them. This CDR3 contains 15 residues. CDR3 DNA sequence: TGTGCCAGCAGTTCCCCGGGGGAGGGGAGATATGGCTACACCTTC. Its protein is CASSSPGEGRYGYTF.

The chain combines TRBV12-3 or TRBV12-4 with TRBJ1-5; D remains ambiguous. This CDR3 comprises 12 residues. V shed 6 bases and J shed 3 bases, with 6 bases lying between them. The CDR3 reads CASSTNNQPQHF. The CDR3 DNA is TGTGCCAGCAGCACTAACAATCAGCCCCAGCATTTT.

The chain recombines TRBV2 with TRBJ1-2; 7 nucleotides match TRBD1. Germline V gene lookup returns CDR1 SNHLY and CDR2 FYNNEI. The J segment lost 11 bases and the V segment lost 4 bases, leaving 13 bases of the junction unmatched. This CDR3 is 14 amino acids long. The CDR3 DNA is TGTGCCAGCAGTGTTAGAACCGGGACAGAAAGGTACACCTTC. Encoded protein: CASSVRTGTERYTF. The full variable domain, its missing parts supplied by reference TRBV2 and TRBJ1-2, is EPEVTQTPSHQVTQMGQEVILRCVPISNHLYFYWYRQILGQKVEFLVSFYNNEISEKSEIFDDQFSVERPDGSNFTLKIRSTKLEDSAMYFCASSVRTGTERYTFGSGTRLTVV.

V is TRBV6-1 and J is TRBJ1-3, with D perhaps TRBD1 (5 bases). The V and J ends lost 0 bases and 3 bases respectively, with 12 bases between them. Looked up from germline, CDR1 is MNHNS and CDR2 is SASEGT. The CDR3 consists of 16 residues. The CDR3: CASSEAGQGLGNTIYF. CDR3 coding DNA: TGTGCCAGCAGTGAAGCCGGCCAGGGACTTGGAAACACCATATATTTT.